The following is a TCR beta chain sequence with its context. Its target antigen remains unknown. The input lacks base qualities; no much larger clone sits a single base away. There are 16 amino acids in the CDR3, from cysteine to phenylalanine inclusive. CDR3 DNA is the only sequence kept; it has 48 bases, read in frame from the first base. V is trimmed back by 0 bases and J by 2 bases, and the junction contains 4 bases that no gene match accounts for. In the germline V gene, CDR1 corresponds to MGHRA and CDR2 to YSYEKL. Participants in the prospective study were enrolled through a virtual design, were aged 18 to 89 years, and lived in some 24 United States geographic areas. To assign participants to cohorts, the prospective study relied on clinical history that participants themselves reported in a screening survey and a study questionnaire. Mobile phlebotomists in the prospective study collected whole blood, serum and a nasopharyngeal or oropharyngeal swab from every participant. Additional blood draws and questionnaires over an approximately two-month period could optionally be provided by prospective study participants. Before DNA extraction, prospective study blood samples were shipped either frozen or at room temperature.

The record originates from a study of blood T cell repertoires in COVID-19 (dated by TCRdb to about 2020). About the full investigation: The collaborator samples originated in the United States, Italy and Spain and spanned the acute and convalescent phases of COVID-19. The samples were drawn from the first 160 participants of the ongoing ImmuneRACE study and from roughly 1,300 subjects provided by 6 global collaborators. The prospective study material was composed of cDNA or gDNA derived from T cells, B-cell-depleted T cells, or PBMCs. The repertoires were made available in a free public database intended to serve as a resource for research on the immune response to SARS-CoV-2. Deeply sampled blood TCRbeta repertoires from subjects exposed to, actively infected with, or recovered from COVID-19 were included in the dataset. Nearly every sample came with metadata listing a de-identified subject ID, COVID-19 status, age in years and sex. Where available, HLA class I and class II types were obtained from metadata supplied by the sample provider rather than from assay-based typing. General conclusions and limits of the study: The amount of clinical and demographic metadata varied by source and participant and was provided uncurated.

TCRbeta CDR3 regions were amplified from genomic DNA using the immunoSEQ Assay, a bias-controlled multiplex PCR. Under the source paper's analysis protocol: Nucleated cell counts per sample were estimated from amplification of reference gene primers within the assay. Sequence reads were collapsed and filtered to measure the absolute abundance of every unique TCRbeta CDR3 rearrangement. For each sample, productive Simpson clonality was calculated as the square root of Simpson's diversity index across productive rearrangements. TCRdb retrieved this table from immuneACCESS and kept in-frame rearrangements only. Not all clones are present; in checked studies, unresolved V genes account for under half, and no reason is known for the remainder. The V and J calls and the clone size are those of that table, but D and trimming were determined from the DNA. The sample has around 280,000 clones on record, almost 90% of them singletons. 1.7% of the sample comes from the top ten.

The receptor chain draws on TRBV4-1 and TRBJ2-1, and 7 junction bases match TRBD1. The origin of this receptor is a woman between 18 and 29 years old with acute COVID-19. Specimen: PBMCs or T cells enriched from blood (not recorded which). The nucleotide sequence reads as follows: TGCGCCAGCAGCCAAGATTTCACAGGGGCCTACAATGAGCAGTTCTTC. Translated, it gives CASSQDFTGAYNEQFF.